This is a list of T cell receptor beta chains from one sample in a study of cytomegalovirus exposure and HLA in healthy donors. Using immunoSEQ multiplex PCR, the repertoire was profiled, and TCRdb retains in-frame clones only, with some absent. The sample shows some 76,000 clones, 94% of them seen only once. Sequencing was performed on PBMCs. The receptors were sampled from a woman in her late teens or twenties in good health and CMV-seropositive. Both conserved end residues are part of each CDR3. D genes are given only for firm matches. Only some rows state a clone size, as once, few, many or a class for expanded clones.

J gene | clone size | D gene | V gene | CDR3 length | CDR3 protein | CDR3 DNA
TRBJ2-7 | . | TRBD1 | TRBV29-1 | 12 | CSVEDQGTGMYF | TGCAGCGTTGAAGATCAAGGGACAGGGATGTACTTC
TRBJ1-1 | . | TRBD1 | TRBV25-1 | 15 | CASSTRGSSNTEAFF | TGTGCCAGCAGTACCAGGGGGTCGTCGAACACTGAAGCTTTCTTT
TRBJ2-6 | once | TRBD2 | TRBV5-1 | 16 | CASSLERGSGANVLTF | TGCGCCAGCAGCTTGGAGCGGGGCTCTGGGGCCAACGTCCTGACTTTC
TRBJ1-1 | . | TRBD1 | TRBV5-1 | 15 | CASSQRTGSNTEAFF | TGCGCCAGCAGCCAAAGGACAGGATCGAACACTGAAGCTTTCTTT
TRBJ2-7 | once | . | TRBV29-1 | 14 | CSVLQGSTQREQYF | TGCAGCGTTCTACAGGGATCCACCCAACGCGAGCAGTACTTC
TRBJ1-5 | . | . | TRBV19 | 13 | CASRKGFNQPQHF | TGTGCCAGTAGAAAGGGGTTCAATCAGCCCCAGCATTTT
TRBJ2-3 | . | . | TRBV11-2 | 14 | CASSLVGAADTQYF | TGTGCCAGCAGCTTGGTAGGGGCCGCAGATACGCAGTATTTT
TRBJ2-7 | . | TRBD1 | TRBV4-1 | 15 | CASSQRDRVDYEQYF | TGCGCCAGCAGCCAGCGGGACAGGGTAGACTACGAGCAGTACTTC
TRBJ2-1 | once | TRBD2 | TRBV6-4 | 14 | CATAGGPSYNEQFF | TGTGCCACCGCGGGGGGGCCCTCCTACAATGAGCAGTTCTTC
TRBJ2-5 | . | TRBD2 | TRBV18 | 18 | CASSPPAGGALFEETQYF | TGTGCCAGCTCACCACCTGCCGGGGGGGCTCTTTTTGAAGAGACCCAGTACTTC
TRBJ2-2 | . | TRBD2 | TRBV9 | 17 | CASSVEVGTSDSGELFF | TGTGCCAGCAGCGTAGAGGTCGGGACTAGTGACTCCGGGGAGCTGTTTTTT
TRBJ1-3 | . | . | TRBV7-8 | 14 | CASSPWGAGNTIYF | TGTGCCAGCAGCCCCTGGGGGGCTGGAAACACCATATATTTT
TRBJ2-7 | . | . | TRBV4-1 | 14 | CASSQAEGYYEQYF | TGCGCCAGCAGCCAAGCCGAGGGCTACTACGAGCAGTACTTC
TRBJ2-7 | . | TRBD1 | TRBV5-1 | 17 | CASSLAGSTGAPYEQYF | TGCGCCAGCAGCTTGGCGGGGTCGACAGGGGCACCCTACGAGCAGTACTTC
TRBJ2-3 | . | . | TRBV29-1 | 16 | CSVEIWASFSTDTQYF | TGCAGCGTTGAAATCTGGGCTAGCTTCAGCACAGATACGCAGTATTTT
TRBJ2-3 | . | TRBD2 | TRBV5-1 | 15 | CASRPRGDPTDTQYF | TGCGCCAGCAGACCACGGGGGGATCCCACAGATACGCAGTATTTT
TRBJ2-1 | . | . | TRBV2 | 14 | CASSERYSVDEQFF | TGTGCCAGCAGTGAAAGGTATAGCGTCGATGAGCAGTTCTTC
TRBJ2-1 | . | . | TRBV5-1 | 12 | CASSLVSDEQFF | TGCGCCAGCAGCTTGGTGTCAGATGAGCAGTTCTTC
TRBJ2-6 | once | TRBD1 | TRBV7-9 | 19 | CASSVRTGGIAAGANVLTF | TGTGCCAGCAGCGTTCGAACAGGGGGAATTGCGGCTGGGGCCAACGTCCTGACTTTC
TRBJ2-1 | . | TRBD2 | TRBV5-1 | 14 | CASSLRLADNEQFF | TGCGCCAGCAGCTTGCGGCTAGCGGACAATGAGCAGTTCTTC
TRBJ2-3 | . | . | TRBV28 | 13 | CASSLLSRDTQYF | TGTGCCAGCAGTTTATTATCGCGAGATACGCAGTATTTT
TRBJ1-2 | . | . | TRBV14 | 13 | CASSQGQNYGYTF | TGTGCCAGCAGCCAAGGACAGAACTATGGCTACACCTTC
TRBJ2-3 | . | TRBD2 | TRBV7-9 | 16 | CASSPILAGATDTQYF | TGTGCCAGCAGCCCCATACTAGCGGGAGCCACAGATACGCAGTATTTT
TRBJ1-1 | . | TRBD1 | TRBV2 | 14 | CASSDRGLVTEAFF | TGTGCCAGCAGTGACAGGGGGCTGGTTACTGAAGCTTTCTTT
TRBJ1-2 | . | . | TRBV11-2 | 15 | CASSLDYRHNYGYTF | TGTGCCAGCAGCTTAGATTATAGACATAACTATGGCTACACCTTC
TRBJ1-5 | . | . | TRBV6-6 | 14 | CASNGGDSNQPQHF | TGTGCCAGCAATGGCGGGGACAGCAATCAGCCCCAGCATTTT
TRBJ2-7 | . | . | TRBV19 | 12 | CASSIHGYEQYF | TGTGCCAGTAGTATCCACGGGTACGAGCAGTACTTC
TRBJ2-7 | . | TRBD1 | TRBV5-1 | 16 | CASKVLGGQAIYEQYF | TGCGCCAGCAAGGTTTTGGGGGGACAGGCCATTTACGAGCAGTACTTC
TRBJ2-7 | . | TRBD1 | TRBV5-1 | 15 | CASSFGQGRSYEQYF | TGCGCCAGCAGCTTTGGACAGGGACGCTCCTACGAGCAGTACTTC
TRBJ2-1 | . | . | TRBV12-2 | 15 | CASRLAFIGGGEQFF | TGTGCAAGTCGCTTAGCGTTTATAGGGGGCGGGGAGCAGTTCTTC
TRBJ2-5 | . | . | TRBV5-1 | 17 | CASSWGPGWADQETQYF | TGCGCCAGCAGCTGGGGGCCCGGTTGGGCGGATCAAGAGACCCAGTACTTC
TRBJ1-3 | . | . | TRBV7-2 | 14 | CASSLIGGRNTIYF | TGTGCCAGCAGCTTAATCGGGGGTCGAAACACCATATATTTT
TRBJ2-7 | . | . | TRBV7-8 | 17 | CASSPGNLARGIYEQYF | TGTGCCAGCAGCCCAGGAAACCTGGCAAGGGGAATCTACGAGCAGTACTTC
TRBJ2-2 | once | . | TRBV19 | 15 | CASSIAPHFTGELFF | TGTGCCAGTAGTATAGCCCCCCACTTCACCGGGGAGCTGTTTTTT
TRBJ1-1 | once | . | TRBV7-2 | 14 | CASSLAGRANLAFF | TGTGCCAGCAGCTTAGCGGGGAGGGCGAACTTAGCTTTCTTT
TRBJ1-6 | . | TRBD1 | TRBV9 | 14 | CASSPFRQGSPLHF | TGTGCCAGCAGCCCATTCCGACAGGGATCACCCCTCCACTTT
TRBJ1-2 | . | . | TRBV6-5 | 15 | CASRGQATGYYGYTF | TGTGCCAGCAGGGGGCAGGCTACAGGCTACTATGGCTACACCTTC